This record covers a single TCR beta chain. Its antigen is unknown. Other DNA sequences within the sample encode an identical CDR3. This entry is derived from a study of cytomegalovirus exposure and HLA in healthy donors. This PCR relied on a set of 60 Vbeta primers and 13 Jbeta primers. Using immunoSEQ multiplex PCR, the repertoire was profiled, and TCRdb retains in-frame clones only, with some absent. This sample carries some 150,000 clones, 70% to 85% of them seen once, and the ten largest clones take around 2.3%. After removal of 2 bases from V and 2 bases from J, the junction contained 3 bases not matched to a gene. The CDR3 runs 14 residues. From germline, CDR1 is SGHTA and CDR2 FQGTGA. The study, taken as a whole, reports: Cytomegalovirus association was listed for about 180 TCR beta chains. TCR beta chain V- and J-gene trimming was linked, in a later analysis, to a missense variant in DCLRE1C. On later analysis, the bulk of CMV-associated TCR beta chains appeared to be HLA-restricted.

The TCR sequence derives from a human donor in good health. The sample was PBMCs. This chain connects TRBV7-3 to TRBJ2-7; 7 bases fit TRBD2. The CDR3 protein is CASSLGGGPYEQYF. The DNA of the CDR3 is TGTGCCAGCAGCTTAGGCGGGGGTCCCTACGAGCAGTACTTC.